This section outlines one TCR beta chain sequence together with its context. These data originate in a study of blood T cell repertoires in COVID-19. For the study at large: What the recovered Cohort 3 donors had was two negative PCRs, clearance, or symptom resolution. There were acute and convalescent COVID-19 samples, and they came from the United States, Italy and Spain.

How the authors handled the data: For nucleated cells, counts were estimated from reference gene primer amplification. Here immunoSEQ multiplex PCR was the method, and the copy in TCRdb shows in-frame clones only, minus some. V and J calls and clone size are given by that table; D and trimming were obtained from the DNA. This sample has roughly 210,000 clones, with roughly 87% found just once. The CDR3 length is 19 residues. CDR1 and CDR2 from the germline V gene are LGHNA and YNFKEQ. V shed 0 bases, J shed 7 bases, and the junction held 16 bases outside the gene matches. Participant ages covered roughly 18 to 89 years across around 25 US areas.

Sequencing was performed on PBMCs or T cells enriched from blood (not recorded which). This chain connects TRBV4-2 to TRBJ2-1; 9 nucleotides line up with TRBD2. This TCR was sampled from a young man in a cohort exposed to, infected with or recovered from COVID-19 (not recorded which). CDR3 residues: CASSQDLTAGGSSWNEQFF. The DNA of the CDR3 is TGTGCCAGCAGCCAAGATTTAACAGCGGGAGGATCGAGTTGGAATGAGCAGTTCTTC.